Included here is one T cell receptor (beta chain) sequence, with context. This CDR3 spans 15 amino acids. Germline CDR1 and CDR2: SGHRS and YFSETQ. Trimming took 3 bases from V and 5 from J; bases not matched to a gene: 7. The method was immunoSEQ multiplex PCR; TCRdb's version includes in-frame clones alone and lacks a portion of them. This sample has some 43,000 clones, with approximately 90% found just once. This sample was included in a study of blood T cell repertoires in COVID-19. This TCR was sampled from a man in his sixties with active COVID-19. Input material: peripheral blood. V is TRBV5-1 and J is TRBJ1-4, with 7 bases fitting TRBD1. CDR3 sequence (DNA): TGCGCCAGCAGCTCGGGGACAGTGGAGAATGAAAAACTGTTTTTT. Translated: CASSSGTVENEKLFF.